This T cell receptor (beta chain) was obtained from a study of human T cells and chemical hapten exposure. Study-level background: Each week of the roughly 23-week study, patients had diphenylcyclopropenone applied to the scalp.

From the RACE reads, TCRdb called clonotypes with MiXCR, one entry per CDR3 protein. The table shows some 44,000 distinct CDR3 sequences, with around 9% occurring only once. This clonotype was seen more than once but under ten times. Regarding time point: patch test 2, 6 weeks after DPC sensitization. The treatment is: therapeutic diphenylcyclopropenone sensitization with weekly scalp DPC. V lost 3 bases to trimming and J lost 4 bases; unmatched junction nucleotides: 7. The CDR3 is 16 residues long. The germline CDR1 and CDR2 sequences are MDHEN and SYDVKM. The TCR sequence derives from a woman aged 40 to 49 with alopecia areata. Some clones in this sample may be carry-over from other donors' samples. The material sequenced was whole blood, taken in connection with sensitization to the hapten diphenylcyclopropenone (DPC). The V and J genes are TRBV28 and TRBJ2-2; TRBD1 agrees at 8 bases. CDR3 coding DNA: TGTGCCAGCAGTTTGATGGGCAGGGGGCCCACCGGGGAGCTGTTTTTT. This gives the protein CASSLMGRGPTGELFF.